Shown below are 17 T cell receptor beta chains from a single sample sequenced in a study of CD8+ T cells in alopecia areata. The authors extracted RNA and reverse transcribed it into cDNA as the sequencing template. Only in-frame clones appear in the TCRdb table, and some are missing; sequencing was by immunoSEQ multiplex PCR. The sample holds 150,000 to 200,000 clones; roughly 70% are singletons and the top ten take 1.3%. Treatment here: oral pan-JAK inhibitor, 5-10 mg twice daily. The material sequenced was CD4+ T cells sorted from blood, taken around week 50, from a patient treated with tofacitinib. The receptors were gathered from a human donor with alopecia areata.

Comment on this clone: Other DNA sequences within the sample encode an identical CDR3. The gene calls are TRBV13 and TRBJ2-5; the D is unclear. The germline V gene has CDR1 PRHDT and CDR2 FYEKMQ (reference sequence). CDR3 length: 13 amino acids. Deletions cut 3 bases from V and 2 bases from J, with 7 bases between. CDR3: CASSFGGQETQYF. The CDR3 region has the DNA TGTGCCAGCAGCTTCGGTGGGCAAGAGACCCAGTACTTC.

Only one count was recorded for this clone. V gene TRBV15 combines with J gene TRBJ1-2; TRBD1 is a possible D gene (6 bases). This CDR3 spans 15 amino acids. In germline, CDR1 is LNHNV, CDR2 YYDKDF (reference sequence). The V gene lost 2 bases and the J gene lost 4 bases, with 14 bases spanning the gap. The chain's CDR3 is CATSRSGARGYGYTF. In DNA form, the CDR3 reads TGTGCCACCAGCAGATCGGGGGCGCGGGGCTATGGCTACACCTTC.

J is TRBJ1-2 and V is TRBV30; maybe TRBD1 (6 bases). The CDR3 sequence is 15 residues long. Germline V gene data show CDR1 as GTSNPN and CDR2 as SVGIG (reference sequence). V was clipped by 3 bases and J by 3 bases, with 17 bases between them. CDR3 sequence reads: CAWRETGRTDYGYTF. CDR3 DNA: TGTGCCTGGAGGGAAACAGGGCGTACCGACTATGGCTACACCTTC.

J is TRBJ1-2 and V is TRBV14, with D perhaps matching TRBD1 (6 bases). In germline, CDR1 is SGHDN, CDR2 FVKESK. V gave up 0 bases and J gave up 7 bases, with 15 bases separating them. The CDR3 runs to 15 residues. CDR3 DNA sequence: TGTGCCAGCAGCCAAGATTACAGGGCTAGCGGTGGCTACACCTTC. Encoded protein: CASSQDYRASGGYTF.

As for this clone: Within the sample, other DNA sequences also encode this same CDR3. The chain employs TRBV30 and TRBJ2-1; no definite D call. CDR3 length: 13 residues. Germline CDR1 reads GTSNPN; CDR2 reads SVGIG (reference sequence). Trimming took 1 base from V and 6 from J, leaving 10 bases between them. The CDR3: CAWSGGTLNEQFF. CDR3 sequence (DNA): TGTGCCTGGAGTGGGGGAACGCTCAATGAGCAGTTCTTC.

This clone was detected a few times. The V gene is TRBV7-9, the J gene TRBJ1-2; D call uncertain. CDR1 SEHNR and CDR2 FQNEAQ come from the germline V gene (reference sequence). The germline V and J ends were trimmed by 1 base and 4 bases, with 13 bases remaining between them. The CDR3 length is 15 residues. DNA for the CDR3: TGTGCCAGCAGCTTAGATGTGAGCTCCTTCTATGGCTACACCTTC. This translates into CASSLDVSSFYGYTF.

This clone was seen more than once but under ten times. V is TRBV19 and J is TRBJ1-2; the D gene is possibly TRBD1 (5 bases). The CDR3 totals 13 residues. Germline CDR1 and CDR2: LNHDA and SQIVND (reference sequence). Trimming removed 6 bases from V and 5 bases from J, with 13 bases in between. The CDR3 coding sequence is TGTGCCAGTAGACTCTTGGGACGGTATGGCTACACCTTC. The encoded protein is CASRLLGRYGYTF.

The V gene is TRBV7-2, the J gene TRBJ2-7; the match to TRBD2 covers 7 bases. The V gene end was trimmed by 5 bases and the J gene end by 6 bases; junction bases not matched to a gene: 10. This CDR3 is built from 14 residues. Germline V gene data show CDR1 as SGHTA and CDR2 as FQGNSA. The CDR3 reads CASSPARGRGEQYF. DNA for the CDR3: TGTGCCAGCAGCCCCGCGCGTGGGAGGGGCGAGCAGTACTTC.

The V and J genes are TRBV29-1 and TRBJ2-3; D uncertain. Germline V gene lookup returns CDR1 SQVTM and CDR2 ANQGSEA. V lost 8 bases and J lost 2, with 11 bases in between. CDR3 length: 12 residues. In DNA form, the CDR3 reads TGCAGCTCGGCAGGCAACACAGATACGCAGTATTTT. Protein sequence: CSSAGNTDTQYF.

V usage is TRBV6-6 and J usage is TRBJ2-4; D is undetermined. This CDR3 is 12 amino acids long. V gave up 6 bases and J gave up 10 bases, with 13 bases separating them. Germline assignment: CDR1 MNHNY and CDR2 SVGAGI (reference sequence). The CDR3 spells CASSSVGTIQYF. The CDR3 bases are TGTGCCAGCAGCAGTGTGGGAACGATTCAGTACTTC.

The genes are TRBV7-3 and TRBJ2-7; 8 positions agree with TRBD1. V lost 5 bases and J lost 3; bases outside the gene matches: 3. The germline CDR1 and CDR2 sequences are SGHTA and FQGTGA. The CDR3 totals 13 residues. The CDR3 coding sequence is TGTGCCAGCAGCCCAGGACAGGGCTACGAGCAGTACTTC. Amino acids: CASSPGQGYEQYF. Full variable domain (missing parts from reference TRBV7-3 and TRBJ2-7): GAGVSQTPSNKVTEKGKYVELRCDPISGHTALYWYRQSLGQGPEFLIYFQGTGAADDSGLPNDRFFAVRPEGSVSTLKIQRTERGDSAVYLCASSPGQGYEQYFGPGTRLTVT.

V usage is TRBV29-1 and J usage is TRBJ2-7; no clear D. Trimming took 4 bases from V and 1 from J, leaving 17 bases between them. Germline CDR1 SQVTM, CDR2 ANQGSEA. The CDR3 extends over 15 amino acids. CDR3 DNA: TGCAGCGTTGTTAGTCCGGCAGCGAGGTCCTACGAGCAGTACTTC. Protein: CSVVSPAARSYEQYF.

As DNA, the CDR3 is TGTGCCAGCAGCGCGCCCAGGGGGCATGATCCAACAGATACGCAGTATTTT. This encodes CASSAPRGHDPTDTQYF. The genes are TRBV9 and TRBJ2-3; 8 positions match TRBD1. The CDR3 totals 17 residues. The germline V gene encodes CDR1 SGDLS and CDR2 YYNGEE. V lost 3 bases to trimming and J lost 3 bases; unmatched junction nucleotides: 12.

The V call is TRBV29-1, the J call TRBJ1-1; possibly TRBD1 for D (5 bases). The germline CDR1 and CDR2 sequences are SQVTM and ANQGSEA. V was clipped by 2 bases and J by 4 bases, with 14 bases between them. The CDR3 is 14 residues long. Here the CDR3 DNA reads TGCAGCGTTGAACCATCAAGGAGGGGCACTGAAGCTTTCTTT. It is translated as CSVEPSRRGTEAFF.

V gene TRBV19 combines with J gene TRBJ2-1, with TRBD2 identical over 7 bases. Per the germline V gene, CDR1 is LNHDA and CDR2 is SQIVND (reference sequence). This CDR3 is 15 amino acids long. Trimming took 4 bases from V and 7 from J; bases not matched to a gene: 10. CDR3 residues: CASSRSSGPRNEQFF. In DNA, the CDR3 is TGTGCCAGTAGTAGGTCTAGCGGCCCTCGTAATGAGCAGTTCTTC.

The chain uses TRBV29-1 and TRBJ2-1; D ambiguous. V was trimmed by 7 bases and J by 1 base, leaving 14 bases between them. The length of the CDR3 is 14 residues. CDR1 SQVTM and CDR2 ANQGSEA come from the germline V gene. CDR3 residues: CSASGPSSYNEQFF. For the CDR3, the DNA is TGCAGCGCCTCCGGGCCATCTTCCTACAATGAGCAGTTCTTC.

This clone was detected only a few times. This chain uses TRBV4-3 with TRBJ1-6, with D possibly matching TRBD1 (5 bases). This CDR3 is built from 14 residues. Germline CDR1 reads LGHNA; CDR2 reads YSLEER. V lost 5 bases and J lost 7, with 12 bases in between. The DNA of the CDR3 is TGCGCCAGCAGCGTCGGGGGTCAAAATTCACCCCTCCACTTT. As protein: CASSVGGQNSPLHF.